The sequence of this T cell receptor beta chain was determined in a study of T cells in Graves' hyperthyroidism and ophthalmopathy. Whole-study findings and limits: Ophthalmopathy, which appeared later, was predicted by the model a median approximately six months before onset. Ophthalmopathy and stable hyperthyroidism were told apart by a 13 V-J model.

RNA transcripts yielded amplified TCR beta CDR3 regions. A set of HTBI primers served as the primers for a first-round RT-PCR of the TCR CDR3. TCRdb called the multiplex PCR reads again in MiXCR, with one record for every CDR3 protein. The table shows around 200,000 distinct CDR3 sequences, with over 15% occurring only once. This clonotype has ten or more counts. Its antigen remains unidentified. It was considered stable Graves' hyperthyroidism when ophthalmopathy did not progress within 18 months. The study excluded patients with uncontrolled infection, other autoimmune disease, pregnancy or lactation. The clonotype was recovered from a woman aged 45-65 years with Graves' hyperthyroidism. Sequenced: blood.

The CDR3 DNA reads TGTGCCAGCAGCCCCCGGACAGCGTATAATGAAAAACTGTTTTTT. Protein: CASSPRTAYNEKLFF. The chain links TRBV7-8 to TRBJ1-4, with D tentatively TRBD1 (6 bases). Germline CDR1 reads SGHVS; CDR2 reads FQNEAQ. This CDR3 region has 15 residues. Trimming removed 5 bases from V and 4 bases from J, with 14 bases in between.